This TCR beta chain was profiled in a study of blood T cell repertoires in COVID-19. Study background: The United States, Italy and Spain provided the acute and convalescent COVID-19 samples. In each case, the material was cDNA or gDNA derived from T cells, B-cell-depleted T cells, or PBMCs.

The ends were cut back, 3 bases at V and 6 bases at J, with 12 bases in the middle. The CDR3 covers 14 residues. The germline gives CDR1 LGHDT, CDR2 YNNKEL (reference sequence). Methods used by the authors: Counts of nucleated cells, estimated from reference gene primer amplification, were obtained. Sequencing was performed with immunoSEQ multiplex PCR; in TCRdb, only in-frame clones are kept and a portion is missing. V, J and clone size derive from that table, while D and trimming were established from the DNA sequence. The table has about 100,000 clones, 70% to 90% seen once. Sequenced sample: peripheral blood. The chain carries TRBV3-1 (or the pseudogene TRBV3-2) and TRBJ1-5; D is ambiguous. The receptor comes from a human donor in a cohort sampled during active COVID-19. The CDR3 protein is CASSQSVRGQPQHF. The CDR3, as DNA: TGTGCCAGCAGCCAGTCCGTCCGGGGTCAGCCCCAGCATTTT.